A single count supports the clone carrying this T cell receptor (beta chain). Its antigen is not known. This specimen belongs to a study of STAT5B mutations in CD4+ large granular lymphocyte leukemia. Whole-study findings and limits: No patients shared main leukemic clonotypes, though roughly 25% appeared at low frequency elsewhere. 8/27 top patient clones versus 2/35 control clones were TRBV06-family.

Libraries were prepared by immunoSEQ multiplex PCR; TCRdb keeps only in-frame clonotypes and omits some of them. The table includes 20,000 to 25,000 clones, approximately 75% detected once. CDR1 and CDR2 (germline): SQVTM, ANQGSEA. The CDR3 has 14 amino acids. The V and J ends lost 5 bases and 0 bases respectively, with 11 bases between them. Source material: CD4+ T cells from blood buffy coats. The sequence derives from a human donor in good health. The chain links TRBV29-1 to TRBJ2-4, with D perhaps TRBD1 (6 bases). CDR3 nucleotides: TGCAGCGTTCGCGAGGGGGTAGCCAAAAACATTCAGTACTTC. Protein: CSVREGVAKNIQYF.